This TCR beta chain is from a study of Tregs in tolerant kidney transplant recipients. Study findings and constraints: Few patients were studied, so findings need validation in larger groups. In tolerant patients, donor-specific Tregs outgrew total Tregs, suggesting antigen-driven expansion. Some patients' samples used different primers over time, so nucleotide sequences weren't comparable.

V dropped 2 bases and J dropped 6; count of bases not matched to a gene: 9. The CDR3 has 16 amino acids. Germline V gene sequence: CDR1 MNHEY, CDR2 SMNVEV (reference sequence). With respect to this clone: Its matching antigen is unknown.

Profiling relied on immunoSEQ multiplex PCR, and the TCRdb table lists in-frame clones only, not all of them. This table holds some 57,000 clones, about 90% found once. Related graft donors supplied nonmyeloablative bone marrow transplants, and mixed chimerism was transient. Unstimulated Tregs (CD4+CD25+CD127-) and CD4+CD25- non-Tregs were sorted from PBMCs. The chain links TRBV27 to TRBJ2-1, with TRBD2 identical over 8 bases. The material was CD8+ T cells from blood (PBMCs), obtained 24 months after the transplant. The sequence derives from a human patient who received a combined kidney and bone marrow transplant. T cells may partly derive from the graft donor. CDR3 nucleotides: TGTGCCAGCAGTTTAGTGGGCGGGAGGAGGGGCAATGAGCAGTTCTTC. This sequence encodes CASSLVGGRRGNEQFF.